This is a list of T cell receptor beta chains from one sample in a study of cytomegalovirus exposure and HLA in healthy donors. Assay used: immunoSEQ multiplex PCR; TCRdb lists only in-frame clones, some missing. Among 120,000 to 150,000 clones listed, 60% to 80% were seen once. Sample: PBMCs. All receptors come from a woman aged 25 to 39 in good health and CMV-seronegative. Each CDR3 is given with its conserved first and last residue. Each record gives: clone size, D gene, J gene, V gene, CDR3 DNA, CDR3 protein. D genes are given only for firm matches. The size entry is marked missing in some rows and otherwise reads once, few, many or a size class.

>-|-|TRBJ1-1|TRBV4-3
TGCGCCAGCAGCCAATATGCACCGGGTACTGAAGCTTCCTTT
CASSQYAPGTEASF
>-|-|TRBJ2-7|TRBV5-1
TGCGCCAGCAGCTTGAGACAGGTTCCCGACTACGAGCAGTACTTC
CASSLRQVPDYEQYF
>once|-|TRBJ1-5|TRBV18
TGTGCCAGCTCACCGCTACCTCAGGGCTCGGGCAATCAGCCCCAGCATTTT
CASSPLPQGSGNQPQHF
>-|TRBD1|TRBJ2-7|TRBV2
TGTGCCAGCATAACTCGGACAGGCCCCTCTTACGAGCAGTACTTC
CASITRTGPSYEQYF
>-|TRBD2|TRBJ2-5|TRBV4-1
TGCGCCAGCAGCCAAGAACCAGCGGGGGTTAGAGAGACCCAGTACTTC
CASSQEPAGVRETQYF
>-|-|TRBJ1-1|TRBV29-1
TGCAGCGGTGAGGGTAGCGCTGAAGCTTTCTTT
CSGEGSAEAFF
>-|-|TRBJ2-2|TRBV7-8
TGTGCCAGCAGCTTAGGTGGGGGGTCCGGGGAGCTGTTTTTT
CASSLGGGSGELFF
>-|-|TRBJ2-2|TRBV6-1
TGTGCCAGCAGTCCACTGGTCAGGGCCACCGGGGAGCTGTTTTTT
CASSPLVRATGELFF
>-|-|TRBJ1-2|TRBV5-4
TGTGCCAGCAGCAGCGACCTCCGGGGAACTAACTATGGCTACACCTTC
CASSSDLRGTNYGYTF
>-|-|TRBJ1-5|TRBV19
TGTGCCAGTATTTTGACCCCTCAGGGTCAGCCCCAGCATTTT
CASILTPQGQPQHF
>-|-|TRBJ1-1|TRBV6-6
TGTGCCAGCAGTTCCCCCCAAAACACTGAAGCTTTCTTT
CASSSPQNTEAFF
>-|TRBD2|TRBJ2-1|TRBV7-2
TGTGCCAGCAGAGCGGGGGGTAGCTTCTCCTACAATGAGCAGTTCTTC
CASRAGGSFSYNEQFF
>-|-|TRBJ1-2|TRBV30
TGTGCCTGGAGTGTACGGGGGTATGGCTACACCTTC
CAWSVRGYGYTF
>-|TRBD1|TRBJ1-4|TRBV6-5
TGTGCCAGCAGGCCCGGGACAGGGAGGAATGAAAAACTGTTTTTT
CASRPGTGRNEKLFF
>-|TRBD2|TRBJ2-7|TRBV5-4
TGTGCCAGCAGCTCGCGGGGGGGCAGGGTCTACGAGCAGTACTTC
CASSSRGGRVYEQYF